A single sample gave rise to the 5 T cell receptor beta chains below, sequenced in a study of T cells in Graves' hyperthyroidism and ophthalmopathy. The source material, RNA transcripts, was used to amplify TCR beta CDR3 regions. First-round RT-PCR targeting the TCR CDR3 was performed with the HTBI primer set. A single record per CDR3 protein comes from TCRdb applying MiXCR to the multiplex PCR reads. Here the sample spans hundreds of thousands of distinct CDR3 sequences, around 13% being singletons. Sequenced material: blood. The source of these receptors is a woman between 40 and 50 years old with Graves' ophthalmopathy.

This clonotype was observed many times. The chain combines TRBV12-5 with TRBJ1-1; D call uncertain. The CDR3 runs to 14 residues. V lost 5 bases and J 1 base, leaving 11 bases between the germline ends. CDR1 LGHNT and CDR2 FRNRAP come from the germline V gene. The CDR3 loop reads CASGPNRPNTEAFF. CDR3 nucleotides: TGTGCTAGTGGTCCAAACCGGCCGAACACTGAAGCTTTCTTT.

This clonotype was counted many times. The chain combines TRBV5-8 with TRBJ2-1; D possibly corresponds to TRBD1 (6 bases). The V gene lost 2 bases and the J gene lost 13 bases, with 10 bases spanning the gap. Germline CDR1 is SGHTS and CDR2 is YDEGEE. The CDR3 spans 11 residues. This CDR3 is CASSFRGGQFF. For the CDR3, the DNA is TGTGCCAGCAGCTTTAGAGGGGGACAGTTCTTC.

This clonotype has a count of ten or more. J is TRBJ2-1 and V is TRBV5-1; 8 nucleotides align to TRBD1. CDR3 length equals 15 residues. The J segment lost 7 bases and the V segment lost 4 bases, leaving 10 bases of the junction unmatched. Germline values: CDR1 SGHRS, CDR2 YFSETQ. The CDR3 DNA follows: TGCGCCAGCAGCACTCGGACAGGGATGAGTAATGAGCAGTTCTTC. Encoded protein: CASSTRTGMSNEQFF.

Many counts were recorded for this clonotype. CDR3 sequence reads: CSVPIRDSSYEQYF. The CDR3 nucleotides are TGCAGCGTTCCAATCCGGGACAGCTCCTACGAGCAGTACTTC. The V gene is TRBV29-1, the J gene TRBJ2-7; 7 bases are a match to TRBD1. CDR1 is SQVTM and CDR2 is ANQGSEA in the germline V gene. V was clipped by 5 bases and J by 0 bases; unmatched bases: 7. There are 14 residues in the CDR3.

The V gene is TRBV6-2 or TRBV6-3, the J gene TRBJ2-1; a possible D gene is TRBD1 (5 bases). V was trimmed by 3 bases and J by 2 bases, leaving 11 bases between them. Looked up from germline, CDR1 is MNHEY and CDR2 is SVGEGT. This CDR3 has 15 residues. In DNA, the CDR3 is TGTGCCAGCAGTTATAAGGGGTTACCCTACAATGAGCAGTTCTTC. Residues: CASSYKGLPYNEQFF.